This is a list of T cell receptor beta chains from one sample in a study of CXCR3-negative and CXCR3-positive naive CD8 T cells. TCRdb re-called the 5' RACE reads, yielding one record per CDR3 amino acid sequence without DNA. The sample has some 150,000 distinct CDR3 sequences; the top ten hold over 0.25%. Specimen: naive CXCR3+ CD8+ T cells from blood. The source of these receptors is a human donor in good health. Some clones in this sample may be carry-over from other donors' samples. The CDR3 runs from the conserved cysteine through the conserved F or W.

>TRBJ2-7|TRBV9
CASSDTGTAYEQYF
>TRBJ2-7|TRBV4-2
CASSPSSGELSEQYF
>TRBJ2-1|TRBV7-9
CASSSTVNEQFF
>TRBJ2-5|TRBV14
CASSQERAEETQYF
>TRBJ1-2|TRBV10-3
CATWDRAAPSYGYTF
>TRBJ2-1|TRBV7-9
CASSLEGPGSNEQFF
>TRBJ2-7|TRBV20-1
CSAVQRGPYEQYF
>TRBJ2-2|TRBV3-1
CASSQDTNRVLAKPNTGELFF
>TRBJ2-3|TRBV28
CASSPRDSYTDTQYF
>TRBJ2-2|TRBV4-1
CASSQDQGSGELFF
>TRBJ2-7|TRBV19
CASSPGQIYEQYF
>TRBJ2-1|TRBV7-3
CASSLIGAGSFNEQFF
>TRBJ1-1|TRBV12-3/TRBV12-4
CASSLGATEAFF
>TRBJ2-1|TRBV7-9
CASSPNNNEQFF
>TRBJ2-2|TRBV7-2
CASNFQGGGSANTGELFF
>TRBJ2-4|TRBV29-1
CSVVPDRLAKNIQYF
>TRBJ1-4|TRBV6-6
CASSHRGMNEKLFF
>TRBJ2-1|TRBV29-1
CSVEAGFDYNEQFF
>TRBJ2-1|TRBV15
CATTAGRANEQFF
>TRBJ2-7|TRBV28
CASSLRGWGYEQYF
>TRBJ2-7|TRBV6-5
CASSFGQGTLYEQYF
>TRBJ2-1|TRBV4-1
CASSQGVREQFF
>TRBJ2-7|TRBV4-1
CASSHRISAAGDYEQYF
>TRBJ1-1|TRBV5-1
CASSTSGENTEAFF
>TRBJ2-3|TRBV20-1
CSARKGAGGRTDTQYF
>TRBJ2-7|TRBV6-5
CASSYSGTGDHEQYF
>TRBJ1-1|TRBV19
CASSMGGFGTEAFF
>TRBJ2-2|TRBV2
CASSEGLRDINTGELFF
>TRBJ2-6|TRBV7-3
CASSFYAGGESGANVLTF
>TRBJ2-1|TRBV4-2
CASSPEEPSYNEQFF
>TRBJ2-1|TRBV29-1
CSVERGREAEQFF
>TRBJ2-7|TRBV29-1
CSVVSSETYEQYF
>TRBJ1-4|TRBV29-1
CSVQRGEKLFF
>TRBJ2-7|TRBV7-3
CASSPSPGQLDEQYF
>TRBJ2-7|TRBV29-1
CSAPGEGPYEQYF
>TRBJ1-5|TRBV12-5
CASGLVQGGSQPQHF
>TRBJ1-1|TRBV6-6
CASSYSGQGGTEAFF